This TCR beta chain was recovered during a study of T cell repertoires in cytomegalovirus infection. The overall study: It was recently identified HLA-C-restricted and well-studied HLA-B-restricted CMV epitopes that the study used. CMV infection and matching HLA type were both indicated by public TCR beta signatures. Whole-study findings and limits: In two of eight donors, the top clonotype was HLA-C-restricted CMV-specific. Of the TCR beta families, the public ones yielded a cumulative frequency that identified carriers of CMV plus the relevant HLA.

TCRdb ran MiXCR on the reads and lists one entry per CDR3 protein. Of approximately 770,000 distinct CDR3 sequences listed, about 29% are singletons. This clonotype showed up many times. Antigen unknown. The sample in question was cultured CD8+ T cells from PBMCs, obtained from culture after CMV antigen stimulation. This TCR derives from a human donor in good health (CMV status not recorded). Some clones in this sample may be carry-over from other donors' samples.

The CDR3 coding sequence is TGTGCCAGCAGCTCATCAGGGTTGGGTCAGCCCCAGCATTTT. It translates to CASSSSGLGQPQHF. The chain has TRBV7-8 and TRBJ1-5, with D possibly being TRBD1 (5 bases). Germline values: CDR1 SGHVS, CDR2 FQNEAQ. CDR3 length: 14 residues. V was cut by 4 bases and J by 6 bases, with 13 bases left in between.